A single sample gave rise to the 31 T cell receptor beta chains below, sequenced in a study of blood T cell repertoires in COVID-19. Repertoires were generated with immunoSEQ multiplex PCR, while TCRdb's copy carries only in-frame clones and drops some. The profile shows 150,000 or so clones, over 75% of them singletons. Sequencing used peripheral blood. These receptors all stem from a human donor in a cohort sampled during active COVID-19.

CDR3 sequence: CASSLELYGYTF. The CDR3 nucleotides read TGTGCCAGCAGCCTAGAACTCTATGGCTACACCTTC. The rearrangement links TRBV6-2 or TRBV6-3 to TRBJ1-2, with unresolved D. CDR1 is MNHEY and CDR2 is SVGEGT in the germline V gene. The V end lost 6 bases, the J end lost 4 bases, and 9 bases lay between the germline ends. The CDR3 is 12 amino acids.

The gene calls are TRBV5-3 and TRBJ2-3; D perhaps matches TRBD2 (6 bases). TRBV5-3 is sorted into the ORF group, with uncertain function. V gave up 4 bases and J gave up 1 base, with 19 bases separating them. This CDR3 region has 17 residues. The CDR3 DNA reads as TGTGCCAGAAGCGTCCGAGGGGAGGCGTCTGGCACAGATACGCAGTATTTT. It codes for CARSVRGEASGTDTQYF.

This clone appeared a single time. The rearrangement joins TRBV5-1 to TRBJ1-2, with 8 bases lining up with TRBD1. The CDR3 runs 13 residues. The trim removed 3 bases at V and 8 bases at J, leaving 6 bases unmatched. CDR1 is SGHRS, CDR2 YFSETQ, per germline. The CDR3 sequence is CASSWTGSGGYTF. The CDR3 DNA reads TGCGCCAGCAGCTGGACAGGGTCCGGGGGCTACACCTTC.

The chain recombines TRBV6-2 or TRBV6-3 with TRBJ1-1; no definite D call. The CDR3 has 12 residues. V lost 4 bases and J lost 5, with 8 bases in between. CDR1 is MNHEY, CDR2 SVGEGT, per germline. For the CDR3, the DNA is TGTGCCAGCAGTTGGGGAGGAACTGAAGCTTTCTTT. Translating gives CASSWGGTEAFF.

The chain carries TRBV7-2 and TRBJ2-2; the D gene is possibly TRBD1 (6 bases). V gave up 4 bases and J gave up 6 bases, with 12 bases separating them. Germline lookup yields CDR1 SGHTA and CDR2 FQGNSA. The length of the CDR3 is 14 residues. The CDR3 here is CASSWVPGAGELFF. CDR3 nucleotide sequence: TGTGCCAGCAGCTGGGTTCCAGGGGCCGGGGAGCTGTTTTTT.

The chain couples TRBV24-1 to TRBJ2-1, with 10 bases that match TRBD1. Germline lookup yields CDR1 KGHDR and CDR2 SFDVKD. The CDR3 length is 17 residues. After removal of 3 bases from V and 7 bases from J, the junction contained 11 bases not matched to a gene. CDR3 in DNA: TGTGCCACCAGTGATGCTAAGGGACAGGGGACGGGAAATGAGCAGTTCTTC. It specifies CATSDAKGQGTGNEQFF.

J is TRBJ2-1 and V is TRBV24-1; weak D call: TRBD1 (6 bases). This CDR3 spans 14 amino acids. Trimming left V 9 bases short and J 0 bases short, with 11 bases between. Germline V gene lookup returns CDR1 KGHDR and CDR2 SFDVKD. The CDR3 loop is CATEDRSSYNEQFF. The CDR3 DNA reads TGTGCCACCGAGGACAGAAGCTCCTACAATGAGCAGTTCTTC.

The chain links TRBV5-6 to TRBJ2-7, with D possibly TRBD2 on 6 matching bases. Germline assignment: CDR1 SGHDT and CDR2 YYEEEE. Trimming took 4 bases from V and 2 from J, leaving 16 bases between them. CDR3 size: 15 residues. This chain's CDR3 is CASSPKPGTPYEQYF. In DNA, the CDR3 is TGTGCCAGCAGCCCGAAGCCTGGGACTCCCTACGAGCAGTACTTC.

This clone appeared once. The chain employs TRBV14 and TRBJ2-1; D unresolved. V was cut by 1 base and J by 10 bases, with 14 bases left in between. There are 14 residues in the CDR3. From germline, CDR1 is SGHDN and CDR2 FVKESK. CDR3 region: CASSQGVPGEEQFF. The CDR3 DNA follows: TGTGCCAGCAGCCAAGGGGTCCCGGGTGAGGAGCAGTTCTTC.

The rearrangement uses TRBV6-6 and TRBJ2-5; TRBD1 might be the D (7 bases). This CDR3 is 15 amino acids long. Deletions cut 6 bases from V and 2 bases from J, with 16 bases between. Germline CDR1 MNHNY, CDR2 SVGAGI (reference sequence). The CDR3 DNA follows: TGTGCCAGCAGGACAGGACAGGCGGGGCAAGAGACCCAGTACTTC. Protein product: CASRTGQAGQETQYF.

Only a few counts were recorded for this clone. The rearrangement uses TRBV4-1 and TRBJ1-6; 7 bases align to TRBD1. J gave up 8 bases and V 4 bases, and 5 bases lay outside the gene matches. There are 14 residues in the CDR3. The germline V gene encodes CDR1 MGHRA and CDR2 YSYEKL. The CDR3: CASSPRDRDSPLHF. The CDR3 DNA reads TGCGCCAGCAGCCCCCGGGACAGAGATTCACCCCTCCACTTT.

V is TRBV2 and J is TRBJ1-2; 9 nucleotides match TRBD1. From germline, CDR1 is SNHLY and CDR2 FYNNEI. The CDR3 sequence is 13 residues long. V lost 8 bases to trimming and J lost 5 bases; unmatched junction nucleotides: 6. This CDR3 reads CASGTGRGYGYTF. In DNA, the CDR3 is TGTGCCAGCGGGACAGGGCGGGGATATGGCTACACCTTC. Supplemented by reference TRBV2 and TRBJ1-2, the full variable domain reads EPEVTQTPSHQVTQMGQEVILRCVPISNHLYFYWYRQILGQKVEFLVSFYNNEISEKSEIFDDQFSVERPDGSNFTLKIRSTKLEDSAMYFCASGTGRGYGYTFGSGTRLTVV.

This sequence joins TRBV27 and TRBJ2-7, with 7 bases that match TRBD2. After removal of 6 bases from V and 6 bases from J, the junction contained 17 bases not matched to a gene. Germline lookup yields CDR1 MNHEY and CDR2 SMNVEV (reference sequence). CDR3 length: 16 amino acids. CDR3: CASSPSPQRGPSEQYV. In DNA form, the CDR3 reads TGTGCCAGCAGCCCATCCCCCCAGCGGGGCCCTTCCGAGCAGTACGTC.

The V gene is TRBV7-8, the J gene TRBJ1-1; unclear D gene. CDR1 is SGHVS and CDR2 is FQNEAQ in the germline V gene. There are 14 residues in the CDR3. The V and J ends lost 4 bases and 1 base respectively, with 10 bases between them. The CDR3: CASSSGRGNTEAFF. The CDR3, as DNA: TGTGCCAGCAGCTCCGGTAGAGGGAACACTGAAGCTTTCTTT. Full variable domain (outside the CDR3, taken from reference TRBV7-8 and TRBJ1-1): GAGVSQSPRYKVAKRGQDVALRCDPISGHVSLFWYQQALGQGPEFLTYFQNEAQLDKSGLPSDRFFAERPEGSVSTLKIQRTQQEDSAVYLCASSSGRGNTEAFFGQGTRLTVV.

For the CDR3, the DNA is TGTGCCAGTAGTATCACTAGCGGATCACAAGAGACCCAGTACTTC. It encodes CASSITSGSQETQYF. This sequence joins TRBV19 and TRBJ2-5, with 8 bases matching TRBD2. Germline values: CDR1 LNHDA, CDR2 SQIVND (reference sequence). This CDR3 contains 15 residues. The V and J ends lost 3 bases and 2 bases, in that order; junction bases with no gene match: 5.

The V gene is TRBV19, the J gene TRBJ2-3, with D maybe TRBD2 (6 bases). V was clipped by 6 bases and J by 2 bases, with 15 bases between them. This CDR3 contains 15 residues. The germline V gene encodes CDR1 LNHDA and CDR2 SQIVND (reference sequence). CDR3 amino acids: CASRPFGGDTDTQYF. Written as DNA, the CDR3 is TGTGCCAGTAGGCCTTTCGGCGGGGACACAGATACGCAGTATTTT.

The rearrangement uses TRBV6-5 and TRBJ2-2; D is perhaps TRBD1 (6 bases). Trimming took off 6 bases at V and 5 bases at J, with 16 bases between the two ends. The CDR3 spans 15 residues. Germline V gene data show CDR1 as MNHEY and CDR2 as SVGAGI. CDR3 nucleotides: TGTGCCAGCAGATCCGGACAGAGGAAGACCGGGGAGCTGTTTTTT. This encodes CASRSGQRKTGELFF.

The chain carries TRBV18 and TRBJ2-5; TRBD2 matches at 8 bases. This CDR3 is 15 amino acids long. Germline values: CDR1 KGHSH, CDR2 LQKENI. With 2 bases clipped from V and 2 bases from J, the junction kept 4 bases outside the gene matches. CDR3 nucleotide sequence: TGTGCCAGCTCACCAAGGTCTAGCGGGCAAGAGACCCAGTACTTC. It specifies CASSPRSSGQETQYF.

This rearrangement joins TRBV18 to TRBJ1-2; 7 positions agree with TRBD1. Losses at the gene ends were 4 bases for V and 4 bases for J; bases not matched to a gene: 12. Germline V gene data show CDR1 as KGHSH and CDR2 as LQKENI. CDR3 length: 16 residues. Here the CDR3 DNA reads TGTGCCAGCTCACTCACCGCGGGACAGAGGGCCTATGGCTACACCTTC. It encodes CASSLTAGQRAYGYTF.

The CDR3 sequence is CASSFSGYSTDTQYF. The CDR3 bases are TGTGCCAGCAGCTTTAGCGGTTATAGCACAGATACGCAGTATTTT. The gene calls are TRBV7-3 and TRBJ2-3, with a weak D call TRBD2 (6 bases). V was shortened by 3 bases and J by 0 bases, with 10 bases between the two germline ends. The CDR3 totals 15 residues. Germline CDR1 SGHTA, CDR2 FQGTGA. The complete variable domain, with remaining parts taken from reference TRBV7-3 and TRBJ2-3, reads GAGVSQTPSNKVTEKGKYVELRCDPISGHTALYWYRQSLGQGPEFLIYFQGTGAADDSGLPNDRFFAVRPEGSVSTLKIQRTERGDSAVYLCASSFSGYSTDTQYFGPGTRLTVL.

As DNA, the CDR3 is TGCGCCAGCAGCTTCGGAACGACTAGCGGGCAAGAGACCCAGTACTTC. It codes for CASSFGTTSGQETQYF. The J gene is TRBJ2-5, the V gene TRBV5-1, with 10 bases aligning to TRBD2. Per germline, CDR1 SGHRS and CDR2 YFSETQ. Losses at the gene ends were 2 bases for V and 2 bases for J; bases not matched to a gene: 6. The CDR3 has 16 residues.

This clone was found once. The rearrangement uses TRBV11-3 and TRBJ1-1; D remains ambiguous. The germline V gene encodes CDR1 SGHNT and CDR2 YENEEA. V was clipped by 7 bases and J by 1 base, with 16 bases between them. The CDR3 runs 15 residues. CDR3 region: CASNRRAGPNTEAFF. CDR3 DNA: TGTGCCAGCAATCGGAGGGCAGGCCCGAACACTGAAGCTTTCTTT.

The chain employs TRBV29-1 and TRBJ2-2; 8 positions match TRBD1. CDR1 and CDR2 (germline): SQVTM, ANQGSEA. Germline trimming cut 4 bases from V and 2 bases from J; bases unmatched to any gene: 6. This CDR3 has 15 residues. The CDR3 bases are TGCAGCGTTGTCGGGGACAGGTCTAACACCGGGGAGCTGTTTTTT. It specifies CSVVGDRSNTGELFF.

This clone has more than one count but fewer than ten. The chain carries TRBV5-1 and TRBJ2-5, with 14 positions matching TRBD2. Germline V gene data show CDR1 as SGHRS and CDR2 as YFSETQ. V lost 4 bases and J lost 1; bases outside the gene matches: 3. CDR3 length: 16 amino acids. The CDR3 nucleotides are TGCGCCAGCAGCCCAGGACTAGCGGGGGGCCAAGAGACCCAGTACTTC. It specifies CASSPGLAGGQETQYF.

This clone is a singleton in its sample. CDR3 protein: CASSFRTGTETQYF. The CDR3 coding sequence is TGTGCCAGCAGCTTCCGGACAGGGACAGAGACCCAGTACTTC. This chain joins TRBV11-3 and TRBJ2-5; TRBD1 matches 8 bases. Losses at the gene ends were 3 bases for V and 4 bases for J; bases not matched to a gene: 4. The CDR3 is 14 residues long. Germline CDR1 and CDR2: SGHNT and YENEEA.

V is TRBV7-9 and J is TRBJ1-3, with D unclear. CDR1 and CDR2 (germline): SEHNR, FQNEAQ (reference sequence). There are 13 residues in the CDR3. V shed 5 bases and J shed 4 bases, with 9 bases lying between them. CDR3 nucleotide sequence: TGTGCCAGCAGCCACCCCCAGGGAAACACCATATATTTT. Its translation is CASSHPQGNTIYF. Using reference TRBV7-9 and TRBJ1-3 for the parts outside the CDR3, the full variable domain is DTGVSQNPRHKITKRGQNVTFRCDPISEHNRLYWYRQTLGQGPEFLTYFQNEAQLEKSRLLSDRFSAERPKGSFSTLEIQRTEQGDSAMYLCASSHPQGNTIYFGEGSWLTVV.

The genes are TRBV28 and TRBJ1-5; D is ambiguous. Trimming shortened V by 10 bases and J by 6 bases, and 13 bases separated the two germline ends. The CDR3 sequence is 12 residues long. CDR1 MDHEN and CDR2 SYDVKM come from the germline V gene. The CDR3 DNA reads TGTGCCACAAACTCAGGAGGTCAGCCCCAGCATTTT. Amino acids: CATNSGGQPQHF.

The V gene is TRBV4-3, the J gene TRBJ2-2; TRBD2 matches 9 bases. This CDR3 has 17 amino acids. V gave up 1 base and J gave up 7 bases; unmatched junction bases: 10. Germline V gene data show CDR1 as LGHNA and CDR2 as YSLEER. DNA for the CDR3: TGCGCCAGCAGCCAAGGGCTGGCGGGAGGGCCTAGCGGGGAGCTGTTTTTT. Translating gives CASSQGLAGGPSGELFF.

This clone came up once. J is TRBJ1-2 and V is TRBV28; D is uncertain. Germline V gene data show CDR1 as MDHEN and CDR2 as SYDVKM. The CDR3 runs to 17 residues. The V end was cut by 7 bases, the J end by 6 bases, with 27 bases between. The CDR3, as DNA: TGTGCCAGCACTCCTGAGGGTTTCGGGATCGGCTTACATGGCTACACCTTC. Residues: CASTPEGFGIGLHGYTF.

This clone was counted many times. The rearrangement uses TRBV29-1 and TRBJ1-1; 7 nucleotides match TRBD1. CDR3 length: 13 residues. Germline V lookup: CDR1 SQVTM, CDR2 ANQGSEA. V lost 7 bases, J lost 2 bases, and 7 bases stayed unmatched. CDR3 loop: CSASGQSNTEAFF. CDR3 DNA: TGCAGCGCTTCGGGACAGTCTAACACTGAAGCTTTCTTT.

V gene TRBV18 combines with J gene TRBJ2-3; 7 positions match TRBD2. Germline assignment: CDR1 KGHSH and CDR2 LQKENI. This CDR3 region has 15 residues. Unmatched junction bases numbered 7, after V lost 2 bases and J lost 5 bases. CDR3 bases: TGTGCCAGCTCACCAGTCGCGGGAGTTGGAGATACGCAGTATTTT. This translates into CASSPVAGVGDTQYF.